The 19 T cell receptor beta chains listed next were all sequenced from one sample in a study of identical twins. TCRdb independently ran MiXCR on the 5' RACE reads; one entry per CDR3 protein. The sample lists a few hundred thousand distinct CDR3 sequences; nearly 15% were seen once. Another study also made use of these data, one on yellow fever vaccine responses in identical twins.

Specimen: CD4+ T cells sorted from blood. The receptor set was obtained from a woman aged 18-29 years in good health.

This clonotype was found a few times. The CDR3 loop reads CATGGGTSPEQYF. CDR3 coding DNA: TGTGCCACCGGAGGAGGAACCTCTCCCGAGCAGTACTTC. The chain joins TRBV12-3 or TRBV12-4 to TRBJ2-7; TRBD2 might be the D (5 bases). This CDR3 contains 13 residues. Between the trimmed V and J ends, which lost 10 bases and 6 bases, there was a span of 19 bases.

The sample holds a few counts of this clonotype. This chain connects TRBV20-1 to TRBJ1-1; TRBD1 matches at 9 bases. Germline loops: CDR1 DFQATT, CDR2 SNEGSKA (reference sequence). The CDR3 contains 15 residues. V shed 2 bases, J shed 4 bases, and the junction held 8 bases outside the gene matches. CDR3 nucleotide sequence: TGCAGTGCTAGACCCCGGACAGGGGTCCCCACTGAAGCTTTCTTT. Translation gives CSARPRTGVPTEAFF.

The chain links TRBV5-6 to TRBJ2-1; 8 bases map to TRBD1. The CDR3 runs 15 residues. V gave up 4 bases and J gave up 3 bases; unmatched junction bases: 6. In germline, CDR1 is SGHDT, CDR2 YYEEEE. The CDR3 DNA reads as TGTGCCAGCAGCGTGTGGGACAGGAGCTACAATGAGCAGTTCTTC. It translates to CASSVWDRSYNEQFF. The full variable domain, rest sourced from reference TRBV5-6 and TRBJ2-1, is DAGVTQSPTHLIKTRGQQVTLRCSPKSGHDTVSWYQQALGQGPQFIFQYYEEEERQRGNFPDRFSGHQFPNYSSELNVNALLLGDSALYLCASSVWDRSYNEQFFGPGTRLTVL.

This clonotype was detected a few times. The V and J genes are TRBV6-1 and TRBJ2-3; D is unclear. From germline, CDR1 is MNHNS and CDR2 SASEGT. The CDR3 runs to 14 residues. V was clipped by 3 bases and J by 0 bases, with 7 bases between them. The CDR3 coding sequence is TGTGCCAGCAGTGAGGACCGAAGCACAGATACGCAGTATTTT. It is translated as CASSEDRSTDTQYF.

This CDR3 is CASSSQTSGGAGEQFF. The DNA of the CDR3 is TGCGCCAGCAGCTCCCAGACTAGCGGGGGGGCTGGTGAGCAGTTCTTC. The rearrangement uses TRBV5-1 and TRBJ2-1, with TRBD2 matching over 14 bases. CDR1 and CDR2 (germline): SGHRS, YFSETQ. The CDR3 runs 16 residues. The V and J ends lost 3 bases and 9 bases, in that order; junction bases with no gene match: 8.

This clonotype has a handful of counts. This rearrangement joins TRBV6-4 to TRBJ2-5, with 11 bases that match TRBD2. The V and J ends lost 5 bases and 3 bases, in that order; junction bases with no gene match: 5. There are 15 residues in the CDR3. Germline CDR1 is MRHNA and CDR2 is SNTAGT. The CDR3, as DNA: TGTGCCAGCAGTCCCATAGCGGGAGGGAAAGAGACCCAGTACTTC. Translation: CASSPIAGGKETQYF.

The chain joins TRBV2 to TRBJ2-3; 8 positions agree with TRBD2. This CDR3 has 17 residues. The trim removed 6 bases at V and 2 bases at J, leaving 13 bases unmatched. CDR1 and CDR2 from the germline V gene are SNHLY and FYNNEI. CDR3 in amino acids: CASSGGVAGGATDTQYF. The CDR3 DNA reads as TGTGCCAGCAGCGGAGGTGTGGCCGGGGGGGCCACAGATACGCAGTATTTT.

The rearrangement joins TRBV12-3 or TRBV12-4 to TRBJ2-1; maybe TRBD1 (5 bases). Trimming stripped 5 bases from V and 3 bases from J, with 14 bases between. The CDR3 consists of 15 residues. For the CDR3, the DNA is TGTGCCAGCAGTAAGGGGCGCGACGGCTACAATGAGCAGTTCTTC. Translation: CASSKGRDGYNEQFF.

This clonotype was counted a few times. This rearrangement joins TRBV28 to TRBJ2-7, with 10 bases that match TRBD1. Germline values: CDR1 MDHEN, CDR2 SYDVKM. Trimming at V came to 4 bases and at J to 0 bases, leaving 0 bases not matched to a gene. This CDR3 comprises 14 residues. The CDR3 region is CASSWTGGSYEQYF. For the CDR3, the DNA is TGTGCCAGCAGTTGGACAGGGGGCTCCTACGAGCAGTACTTC.

This clonotype was recorded a few times. This rearrangement joins TRBV5-1 to TRBJ2-5; unclear D gene. Germline CDR1 reads SGHRS; CDR2 reads YFSETQ. The CDR3 consists of 16 residues. V lost 6 bases to trimming and J lost 2 bases, with 20 bases between them. CDR3 protein: CASKKRRSTRQETQYF. The CDR3 DNA reads TGCGCCAGCAAAAAAAGACGGAGCACCCGACAAGAGACCCAGTACTTC.

This chain connects TRBV6-5 to TRBJ1-1; no clear D. Germline V gene lookup returns CDR1 MNHEY and CDR2 SVGAGI. The length of the CDR3 is 15 residues. Trimming took off 4 bases at V and 0 bases at J, with 12 bases between the two ends. The CDR3 DNA sequence: TGTGCCAGCAGTTCATCGCGACAACTGAACACTGAAGCTTTCTTT. It yields the protein CASSSSRQLNTEAFF.

This chain joins TRBV7-9 and TRBJ1-5; a possible D gene is TRBD1 (5 bases). The CDR3 has 14 residues. Germline V CDR1 and CDR2: SEHNR, FQNEAQ (reference sequence). V lost 4 bases and J lost 3, with 10 bases in between. The CDR3 sequence is CASSSTTDNQPQHF. The CDR3 DNA reads as TGTGCCAGCAGCTCCACGACAGACAATCAGCCCCAGCATTTT.

The chain has TRBV15 and TRBJ2-2, with 7 bases lining up with TRBD1. V trimming: 0 bases; J trimming: 5 bases; junction bases outside the gene matches: 6. Germline V gene sequence: CDR1 LNHNV, CDR2 YYDKDF (reference sequence). The CDR3 contains 16 residues. The CDR3 reads CATSRDPTGRTGELFF. The CDR3 DNA is TGTGCCACCAGCAGAGACCCGACAGGGCGGACCGGGGAGCTGTTTTTT.

V is TRBV5-5 and J is TRBJ2-2; TRBD1 matches at 12 bases. Germline V gene lookup returns CDR1 SGHKS and CDR2 YYEKEE (reference sequence). The length of the CDR3 is 16 residues. After removal of 1 base from V and 8 bases from J, the junction contained 6 bases not matched to a gene. The CDR3 loop is CASSLLGTGGRGELFF. CDR3 DNA: TGTGCCAGCAGCTTGCTCGGGACAGGGGGCAGGGGGGAGCTGTTTTTT. Together with reference TRBV5-5 and TRBJ2-2, the CDR3 gives the full variable domain: DAGVTQSPTHLIKTRGQQVTLRCSPISGHKSVSWYQQVLGQGPQFIFQYYEKEERGRGNFPDRFSARQFPNYSSELNVNALLLGDSALYLCASSLLGTGGRGELFFGEGSRLTVL.

The chain combines TRBV11-2 with TRBJ2-5, with D perhaps matching TRBD2 (5 bases). The CDR3 has 14 amino acids. V was clipped by 3 bases and J by 5 bases, with 13 bases between them. The V gene's germline CDR1 is SGHAT and CDR2 FQNNGV. CDR3 sequence reads: CASSFPLRRETQYF. In DNA, the CDR3 is TGTGCCAGCAGCTTCCCCCTGAGGAGGGAGACCCAGTACTTC.

The table lists this clonotype with a count of one. The V and J genes are TRBV10-3 and TRBJ2-5, with TRBD1 matching over 9 bases. J was trimmed by 5 bases and V by 8 bases; bases with no gene match: 3. Germline V CDR1 and CDR2: ENHRY, SYGVKD. This CDR3 region has 12 residues. CDR3 amino acids: CAIRGQGETQYF. The CDR3 bases are TGTGCCATCCGAGGACAGGGGGAGACCCAGTACTTC.

V and J are TRBV5-1 and TRBJ2-3; 9 positions match TRBD2. Trimming at V came to 0 bases and at J to 1 base, leaving 6 bases not matched to a gene. The CDR3 consists of 17 residues. Germline V lookup: CDR1 SGHRS, CDR2 YFSETQ. CDR3 in amino acids: CASSLVGLAGRTDTQYF. In nucleotides, the CDR3 is TGCGCCAGCAGCTTGGTGGGGCTAGCGGGACGCACAGATACGCAGTATTTT.

The chain couples TRBV4-1 to TRBJ1-1; D remains ambiguous. The CDR3 runs 17 residues. Trimming pared 1 base from V and 5 bases from J, leaving 20 bases between. Germline values: CDR1 MGHRA, CDR2 YSYEKL. The CDR3 sequence is CASSQGMRGPRGTEAFF. In DNA, the CDR3 is TGCGCCAGCAGCCAAGGAATGCGAGGTCCACGAGGGACTGAAGCTTTCTTT.

The chain recombines TRBV12-3 or TRBV12-4 with TRBJ2-3; the match to TRBD1 covers 7 bases. Germline trimming cut 6 bases from V and 4 bases from J; bases unmatched to any gene: 10. This CDR3 is built from 15 residues. The CDR3 sequence: CASSPGTVYADTQYF. CDR3 coding DNA: TGTGCCAGCAGCCCCGGGACAGTCTACGCAGATACGCAGTATTTT.